A single T cell receptor (beta chain) is shown here with its context. As processed by the authors: Estimation of nucleated cell counts was performed using reference gene primer amplification. The repertoire was sequenced with immunoSEQ multiplex PCR; TCRdb's copy has only in-frame clones and lacks some. V, J and clone size were drawn from that table, and D and trimming were deduced from the DNA. This table has approximately 490,000 clones, 87% appearing once. The CDR3 spans 14 residues. CDR1 is SGDLS and CDR2 is YYNGEE in the germline V gene. The V and J ends lost 3 bases and 6 bases respectively, with 12 bases between them. This sample stems from a study of blood T cell repertoires in COVID-19. Enrollees, about 18 to 95 years old, lived in approximately 25 US areas. Donors were grouped by their self-reported clinical history. For recovered donors of Cohort 3, there were two negative PCRs, clearance, or symptom resolution.

The sequence derives from a woman between 18 and 29 years old who had recovered from COVID-19. The V and J genes are TRBV9 and TRBJ1-4; weak D call: TRBD1 (5 bases). The source material was PBMCs or T cells enriched from blood (not recorded which). In nucleotides, the CDR3 is TGTGCCAGCAGCGCCAGGGAAGGAGATGAAAAACTGTTTTTT. Its protein is CASSAREGDEKLFF.